Below are 22 T cell receptor beta chains sequenced from a single sample in a study of T cell responses to AZD1222 COVID-19 vaccine. Clones were read by immunoSEQ multiplex PCR, and TCRdb kept only the in-frame ones, dropping some. This sample yields approximately 110,000 clones, of which about 87% are seen a single time; about 5% belongs to the top ten. The sample was peripheral blood, taken on day 0 of AZD1222 vaccination. The receptors derive from an adult in good health.

The V gene is TRBV4-1, the J gene TRBJ1-1, with D possibly matching TRBD1 (6 bases). Germline values: CDR1 MGHRA, CDR2 YSYEKL. The CDR3 covers 15 residues. Trimming removed 1 base from V and 4 bases from J, with 13 bases in between. CDR3 bases: TGCGCCAGCAGCCAAGGATCTCAGGGGAGCACTGAAGCTTTCTTT. The encoded protein is CASSQGSQGSTEAFF.

The chain has TRBV4-1 and TRBJ2-7, with D perhaps TRBD1 (6 bases). This CDR3 is 16 amino acids long. Germline loops: CDR1 MGHRA, CDR2 YSYEKL. Trimming took off 1 base at V and 1 base at J, with 14 bases between the two ends. The CDR3 nucleotides read TGCGCCAGCAGCCAAGGAGCAGGGGATTTTTCCTACGAGCAGTACTTC. Protein sequence: CASSQGAGDFSYEQYF.

This chain joins TRBV14 and TRBJ1-3; D call uncertain. Trimming cost V 0 bases and J 4 bases, with 10 bases left between them. The CDR3 spans 15 residues. From germline, CDR1 is SGHDN and CDR2 FVKESK. The CDR3 DNA is TGTGCCAGCAGCCAAGACCCCGGGCTCGGAAACACCATATATTTT. As protein: CASSQDPGLGNTIYF.

The count of this clone is one. The chain employs TRBV11-2 and TRBJ1-5; possible D gene TRBD1, 6 bases. The V gene lost 1 base and the J gene lost 6 bases, with 16 bases spanning the gap. CDR3 length: 16 residues. Germline assignment: CDR1 SGHAT and CDR2 FQNNGV. The CDR3 here is CASSLGMMGGGQPQHF. The CDR3 DNA reads TGTGCCAGCAGCTTAGGTATGATGGGGGGCGGTCAGCCCCAGCATTTT. Full variable domain (rest looked up from reference TRBV11-2 and TRBJ1-5): EAGVAQSPRYKIIEKRQSVAFWCNPISGHATLYWYQQILGQGPKLLIQFQNNGVVDDSQLPKDRFSAERLKGVDSTLKIQPAKLEDSAVYLCASSLGMMGGGQPQHFGDGTRLSIL.

This chain joins TRBV9 and TRBJ2-1; a weak D match, TRBD1 (6 bases). Trimming removed 4 bases from V and 0 bases from J, with 14 bases in between. The CDR3 totals 16 residues. The V gene's germline CDR1 is SGDLS and CDR2 YYNGEE. The CDR3 bases are TGTGCCAGCAGCCCCCGGGGACAAAGCTCCTACAATGAGCAGTTCTTC. Translation gives CASSPRGQSSYNEQFF.

The chain is built from TRBV12-5 and TRBJ2-3, with D hard to call. CDR3 length: 11 amino acids. Trimming removed 5 bases at V and 4 bases at J, with 4 bases between. Germline loops: CDR1 LGHNT, CDR2 FRNRAP. The CDR3 DNA follows: TGTGCTAGTGGTCTTTCAGATACGCAGTATTTT. It is translated as CASGLSDTQYF.

The table lists this clone with a count of one. The chain uses TRBV7-2 and TRBJ1-6; D possibly corresponds to TRBD1 (5 bases). Trimming pared 1 base from V and 6 bases from J, leaving 13 bases between. Germline lookup yields CDR1 SGHTA and CDR2 FQGNSA. The CDR3 is 16 residues long. The CDR3 protein is CASSLVWGGGNSPLHF. In DNA form, the CDR3 reads TGTGCCAGCAGCTTAGTTTGGGGGGGTGGTAATTCACCCCTCCACTTT.

The chain is built from TRBV7-2 and TRBJ1-5, with D tentatively TRBD1 (6 bases). Trimming shortened V by 0 bases and J by 4 bases, and 10 bases separated the two germline ends. Germline CDR1 and CDR2: SGHTA and FQGNSA. CDR3 length equals 15 residues. CDR3 DNA: TGTGCCAGCAGCTTAGCGGGGGGGGCAAATCAGCCCCAGCATTTT. It is translated as CASSLAGGANQPQHF.

The gene calls are TRBV25-1 and TRBJ1-5; D is ambiguous. This CDR3 has 12 residues. Trimming took off 6 bases at V and 8 bases at J, with 11 bases between the two ends. The germline V gene encodes CDR1 MGHDK and CDR2 SYGVNS. CDR3 sequence reads: CASSSWGEPQHF. CDR3 coding DNA: TGTGCCAGCAGCTCCTGGGGTGAGCCCCAGCATTTT. Full variable domain (remainder filled in from reference TRBV25-1 and TRBJ1-5): EADIYQTPRYLVIGTGKKITLECSQTMGHDKMYWYQQDPGMELHLIHYSYGVNSTEKGDLSSESTVSRIRTEHFPLTLESARPSHTSQYLCASSSWGEPQHFGDGTRLSIL.

The J gene is TRBJ1-1, the V gene TRBV29-1; the D gene is possibly TRBD1 (5 bases). The CDR3 consists of 15 residues. The germline V gene has CDR1 SQVTM and CDR2 ANQGSEA. V was cut by 7 bases and J by 5 bases, with 23 bases left in between. CDR3 sequence (DNA): TGCAGCGCCACAGGCGGGGTCCTGGGGAGGACTGAAGCTTTCTTT. It encodes CSATGGVLGRTEAFF.

The V and J genes are TRBV3-1 (or the pseudogene TRBV3-2) and TRBJ2-1; TRBD2 matches at 8 bases. This CDR3 is 16 amino acids long. Germline V CDR1 and CDR2: LGHDT, YNNKEL (reference sequence). V shed 2 bases, J shed 4 bases, and the junction held 7 bases outside the gene matches. CDR3 residues: CASSQRSGGTYNEQFF. The CDR3 coding sequence is TGTGCCAGCAGCCAACGAAGCGGGGGAACTTACAATGAGCAGTTCTTC.

The chain has TRBV11-2 and TRBJ1-2, with D unresolved. Germline-derived CDR1 and CDR2 are SGHAT and FQNNGV. V lost 2 bases to trimming and J lost 4 bases, with 5 bases between them. CDR3 length equals 12 residues. CDR3 DNA sequence: TGTGCCAGCAGCTTATCGGGCTATGGCTACACCTTC. Residues: CASSLSGYGYTF.

The chain is built from TRBV6-1 and TRBJ2-3, with D perhaps given as TRBD1 or TRBD2 (5 bases each). From germline, CDR1 is MNHNS and CDR2 SASEGT. Trimming shortened V by 2 bases and J by 4 bases, and 13 bases separated the two germline ends. This CDR3 comprises 15 residues. CDR3 in amino acids: CASSEQEGSADTQYF. The CDR3 DNA reads TGTGCCAGCAGTGAACAAGAGGGGTCCGCAGATACGCAGTATTTT.

The V and J genes are TRBV7-2 and TRBJ1-1; D call uncertain. The V gene's germline CDR1 is SGHTA and CDR2 FQGNSA. V was clipped by 3 bases and J by 0 bases, with 2 bases between them. This CDR3 has 12 residues. This CDR3 is CASSFVNTEAFF. CDR3 DNA: TGTGCCAGCAGCTTTGTGAACACTGAAGCTTTCTTT. The full variable domain, its missing parts supplied by reference TRBV7-2 and TRBJ1-1, is GAGVSQSPSNKVTEKGKDVELRCDPISGHTALYWYRQSLGQGLEFLIYFQGNSAPDKSGLPSDRFSAERTGGSVSTLTIQRTQQEDSAVYLCASSFVNTEAFFGQGTRLTVV.

The chain employs TRBV9 and TRBJ2-7; tentative D call: TRBD2 (5 bases). The germline gives CDR1 SGDLS, CDR2 YYNGEE. Trimming cost V 3 bases and J 0 bases, with 16 bases left between them. The CDR3 runs 16 residues. The CDR3 DNA reads as TGTGCCAGCAGCGCGTCGGTCGGGATCTCCTCCTACGAGCAGTACTTC. Translation gives CASSASVGISSYEQYF.

This clone was counted between two and nine times. This rearrangement joins TRBV28 to TRBJ2-7; D remains unclear. The CDR3 has 13 residues. Trimming removed 2 bases at V and 3 bases at J, with 8 bases between. The V gene's germline CDR1 is MDHEN and CDR2 SYDVKM. The CDR3 region is CASSLVGFYEQYF. The DNA of the CDR3 is TGTGCCAGCAGTTTAGTAGGGTTCTACGAGCAGTACTTC.

This clone was detected a few times. The chain couples TRBV4-2 to TRBJ1-5, with TRBD1 matching 7 bases. The CDR3 spans 16 residues. CDR1 is LGHNA and CDR2 is YNFKEQ in the germline V gene. With V trimmed by 4 bases and J by 3 bases, 9 bases remained unmatched. The CDR3: CASSPDRRGSNQPQHF. DNA of the CDR3: TGTGCCAGCAGCCCGGACAGGCGGGGGTCCAATCAGCCCCAGCATTTT.

This clone has just a few counts. Here the CDR3 reads CASSLARVNTEAFF. The CDR3 DNA sequence: TGTGCCAGCAGCTTAGCGCGGGTGAACACTGAAGCTTTCTTT. The chain is built from TRBV7-8 and TRBJ1-1, with unresolved D. The CDR3 is 14 residues long. Germline V CDR1 and CDR2: SGHVS, FQNEAQ. V was shortened by 0 bases and J by 0 bases, with 5 bases between the two germline ends.

A single count supports this clone. The chain uses TRBV7-9 and TRBJ2-4; the match to TRBD1 covers 9 bases. The germline gives CDR1 SEHNR, CDR2 FQNEAQ (reference sequence). The CDR3 sequence is 15 residues long. Losses at the gene ends were 10 bases for V and 0 bases for J; bases not matched to a gene: 7. The CDR3 bases are TGTGCCACGACAGGGGGTCCTATAGCCAAAAACATTCAGTACTTC. This encodes CATTGGPIAKNIQYF.

The rearrangement joins TRBV9 to TRBJ2-2; D ambiguous. Germline assignment: CDR1 SGDLS and CDR2 YYNGEE. Trimming took off 3 bases at V and 0 bases at J, with 9 bases between the two ends. There are 15 residues in the CDR3. This chain's CDR3 is CASSAPTANTGELFF. The CDR3, as DNA: TGTGCCAGCAGCGCCCCAACAGCGAACACCGGGGAGCTGTTTTTT.

This chain joins TRBV6-1 and TRBJ2-1; 8 bases are shared with TRBD1. Germline CDR1 is MNHNS and CDR2 is SASEGT. This CDR3 contains 15 residues. V shed 1 base, J shed 8 bases, and the junction held 7 bases outside the gene matches. CDR3 protein: CASSEGTGYKDEQFF. CDR3 coding DNA: TGTGCCAGCAGTGAAGGGACAGGGTATAAGGATGAGCAGTTCTTC.

The chain joins TRBV6-2 or TRBV6-3 to TRBJ1-3; unclear D gene. CDR1 is MNHEY and CDR2 is SVGEGT in the germline V gene. CDR3 length equals 15 residues. V lost 4 bases and J 4 bases, leaving 14 bases between the germline ends. CDR3 sequence: CASSWTPAVGNTIYF. The CDR3 coding sequence is TGTGCCAGCAGTTGGACTCCGGCCGTGGGAAACACCATATATTTT.